Shown below are 23 T cell receptor beta chains from a single sample sequenced in a study of long-term antiretroviral therapy in people with HIV. Sequencing used immunoSEQ v3.0 at survey level. Only in-frame clones appear in the TCRdb table, and some are missing; sequencing was by immunoSEQ multiplex PCR. Here the sample spans some 45,000 clones, 86% being singletons. The sequenced sample was unsorted PBMCs, obtained 0.1 years before starting antiretroviral therapy. These TCRs come from a woman aged 50 to 60 with HIV.

V gene TRBV9 combines with J gene TRBJ1-1; D is unresolved. CDR3 size: 15 residues. Germline loops: CDR1 SGDLS, CDR2 YYNGEE. V shed 0 bases and J shed 2 bases, with 11 bases lying between them. The CDR3 is CASSVGGLHNTEAFF. The CDR3 DNA follows: TGTGCCAGCAGCGTAGGGGGTCTCCACAACACTGAAGCTTTCTTT.

This sequence joins TRBV9 and TRBJ2-3; 8 bases fit TRBD2. The V segment lost 2 bases and the J segment 2 bases; nucleotides outside the gene matches: 7. Germline CDR1 reads SGDLS; CDR2 reads YYNGEE. This CDR3 comprises 16 residues. The CDR3 reads CASSVGGASLTDTQYF. CDR3 bases: TGTGCCAGCAGCGTCGGGGGGGCAAGCCTCACAGATACGCAGTATTTT.

The chain links TRBV6-1 to TRBJ2-2; possible D gene TRBD1, 5 bases. This CDR3 has 14 residues. With 11 bases removed from V and 4 bases from J, the gap between germline ends came to 17 bases. Germline CDR1 and CDR2: MNHNS and SASEGT. The CDR3 loop is CAHPGPPSTGELFF. The CDR3 region has the DNA TGTGCCCATCCAGGGCCCCCGAGCACCGGGGAGCTGTTTTTT.

The chain uses TRBV4-1 and TRBJ2-7, with a tentative D call TRBD1 (5 bases). Deletions cut 1 base from V and 0 bases from J, with 19 bases between. CDR3 length: 18 residues. Germline CDR1 and CDR2: MGHRA and YSYEKL. The CDR3 sequence: CASSQGYGYRQSSYEQYF. CDR3 nucleotides: TGCGCCAGCAGCCAAGGTTATGGGTACAGGCAAAGCTCCTACGAGCAGTACTTC.

V usage is TRBV30 and J usage is TRBJ2-7; D may be TRBD1 or TRBD2 (5 bases each). Germline-derived CDR1 and CDR2 are GTSNPN and SVGIG (reference sequence). The V and J ends lost 3 bases and 1 base respectively, with 13 bases between them. The CDR3 is made up of 14 amino acids. Written as DNA, the CDR3 is TGTGCCTGGAGATCGGGGCCTTGGTCCTACGAGCAGTACTTC. Translating gives CAWRSGPWSYEQYF.

The chain couples TRBV6-1 to TRBJ1-2; D is undetermined. V lost 8 bases, J lost 4 bases, and 17 bases lay in between. There are 14 residues in the CDR3. Per the germline V gene, CDR1 is MNHNS and CDR2 is SASEGT. CDR3 protein: CASGPYNFPYGYTF. The CDR3 DNA reads TGTGCCAGCGGACCCTATAACTTTCCCTATGGCTACACCTTC.

The gene calls are TRBV29-1 and TRBJ1-2; D gene unclear. Germline V CDR1 and CDR2: SQVTM, ANQGSEA. The CDR3 has 10 amino acids. V lost 1 base and J 8 bases, leaving 5 bases between the germline ends. CDR3 sequence: CSVEGQGYTF. CDR3 bases: TGCAGCGTTGAAGGCCAAGGCTACACCTTC.

The genes are TRBV6-4 and TRBJ2-3, with D uncertain. This CDR3 has 14 amino acids. The V gene's germline CDR1 is MRHNA and CDR2 SNTAGT. Trimming shortened V by 3 bases and J by 6 bases, and 13 bases separated the two germline ends. This CDR3 is CASSDIPNYDTQYF. In DNA form, the CDR3 reads TGTGCCAGCAGTGATATCCCAAACTACGATACGCAGTATTTT.

V is TRBV7-9 and J is TRBJ1-1; D is unclear. Germline CDR1 reads SEHNR; CDR2 reads FQNEAQ (reference sequence). The CDR3 is 14 amino acids. V gave up 7 bases and J gave up 0 bases, with 12 bases separating them. The CDR3 region is CASTIAAVNTEAFF. The CDR3, as DNA: TGTGCCAGCACCATCGCGGCGGTGAACACTGAAGCTTTCTTT.

This chain links TRBV30 with TRBJ2-3; TRBD1 agrees at 7 bases. Germline lookup yields CDR1 GTSNPN and CDR2 SVGIG (reference sequence). The CDR3 consists of 13 residues. The trim removed 4 bases at V and 0 bases at J, leaving 1 base unmatched. The CDR3 DNA reads TGTGCCTGGAACAGGGGTAGCACAGATACGCAGTATTTT. Its protein product is CAWNRGSTDTQYF.

The chain joins TRBV5-1 to TRBJ2-3, with TRBD1 matching 7 bases. The CDR3 totals 16 residues. The ends lost 0 bases at V and 2 bases at J; junction bases unmatched: 6. Germline loops: CDR1 SGHRS, CDR2 YFSETQ. CDR3 amino acids: CASSLESTGDTDTQYF. CDR3 in DNA: TGCGCCAGCAGCTTGGAAAGTACAGGGGACACAGATACGCAGTATTTT.

The chain carries TRBV7-9 and TRBJ1-1; D gene unclear. The CDR3 is 11 residues long. Germline CDR1 reads SEHNR; CDR2 reads FQNEAQ (reference sequence). The V and J ends lost 1 base and 7 bases respectively, with 4 bases between them. Here the CDR3 DNA reads TGTGCCAGCAGCTTAGAAGTTGAAGCTTTCTTT. This sequence encodes CASSLEVEAFF.

The rearrangement uses TRBV5-6 and TRBJ2-7, with 9 bases matching TRBD1. Germline loops: CDR1 SGHDT, CDR2 YYEEEE. Trimming removed 2 bases from V and 6 bases from J; junction bases left unmatched: 12. There are 16 residues in the CDR3. The CDR3 here is CASSLGRGTGIREQYF. The CDR3, as DNA: TGTGCCAGCAGCTTAGGCAGGGGGACAGGGATCCGCGAGCAGTACTTC.

The chain is built from TRBV29-1 and TRBJ1-5, with 7 bases identical to TRBD1. The V gene's germline CDR1 is SQVTM and CDR2 ANQGSEA. J was trimmed by 5 bases and V by 4 bases; bases with no gene match: 5. The CDR3 extends over 13 amino acids. In DNA, the CDR3 is TGCAGCGTTGGTGGGACAGCTGATCAGCCCCAGCATTTT. It specifies CSVGGTADQPQHF.

V is TRBV5-8 and J is TRBJ1-4, with TRBD1 matching 10 bases. Trimming cost V 2 bases and J 8 bases; bases outside gene matches: 3. Germline V lookup: CDR1 SGHTS, CDR2 YDEGEE. The CDR3 contains 14 residues. CDR3 sequence: CASSFGQGGEKLFF. CDR3 coding DNA: TGTGCCAGCAGCTTTGGACAGGGGGGCGAAAAACTGTTTTTT.

The chain couples TRBV7-9 to TRBJ1-1, with D hard to call. Germline assignment: CDR1 SEHNR and CDR2 FQNEAQ (reference sequence). V shed 1 base and J shed 5 bases, with 11 bases lying between them. This CDR3 contains 14 residues. The CDR3 region has the DNA TGTGCCAGCAGCTTAGTTTTAGGTATTACTGAAGCTTTCTTT. Amino acid sequence: CASSLVLGITEAFF.

This chain connects TRBV19 to TRBJ2-2; D uncertain. With 5 bases removed from V and 0 bases from J, the gap between germline ends came to 10 bases. Germline V gives CDR1 LNHDA, CDR2 SQIVND (reference sequence). The CDR3 loop spans 15 amino acids. The chain's CDR3 is CASSAQPANTGELFF. The CDR3 DNA reads TGTGCCAGTAGTGCACAGCCCGCGAACACCGGGGAGCTGTTTTTT.

This sequence joins TRBV7-3 and TRBJ2-1; D gene unclear. V was clipped by 2 bases and J by 9 bases, with 14 bases between them. This CDR3 spans 14 amino acids. The germline gives CDR1 SGHTA, CDR2 FQGTGA. CDR3 nucleotides: TGTGCCAGCAGCTTAGATAATGGGGTGGGTGAGCAGTTCTTC. It codes for CASSLDNGVGEQFF.

The chain links TRBV19 to TRBJ1-1; D is unresolved. The V gene's germline CDR1 is LNHDA and CDR2 SQIVND (reference sequence). The CDR3 covers 15 residues. V was clipped by 5 bases and J by 4 bases, with 17 bases between them. This CDR3 reads CASSFLGEGSTEAFF. The CDR3 nucleotides are TGTGCCAGTAGTTTCCTCGGGGAGGGTAGCACTGAAGCTTTCTTT.

The chain couples TRBV11-2 to TRBJ2-1, with D perhaps matching TRBD1 (5 bases). Germline lookup yields CDR1 SGHAT and CDR2 FQNNGV. With 1 base removed from V and 4 bases from J, the gap between germline ends came to 8 bases. The length of the CDR3 is 14 residues. CDR3 DNA: TGTGCCAGCAGCTTAGCGACAGCATACAATGAGCAGTTCTTC. The encoded protein is CASSLATAYNEQFF.

The rearrangement uses TRBV6-5 and TRBJ2-1; TRBD2 aligns across 11 bases. CDR1 and CDR2 from the germline V gene are MNHEY and SVGAGI. With V trimmed by 2 bases and J by 5 bases, 2 bases remained unmatched. This CDR3 spans 15 amino acids. The CDR3 coding sequence is TGTGCCAGCAGTTACCTAGCGGGGGGTCACAATGAGCAGTTCTTC. Its translation is CASSYLAGGHNEQFF.

CDR3 loop: CASRRGDTYEQYF. CDR3 DNA sequence: TGTGCCAGCAGGAGGGGAGACACGTACGAGCAGTACTTC. The chain employs TRBV7-9 and TRBJ2-7, with D perhaps matching TRBD1 or TRBD2 (5 bases each). The CDR3 runs to 13 residues. Per the germline V gene, CDR1 is SEHNR and CDR2 is FQNEAQ (reference sequence). The V end was cut by 6 bases, the J end by 4 bases, with 13 bases between.

The rearrangement links TRBV19 to TRBJ2-1; D tentatively reads TRBD1 or TRBD2 (5 bases each). The CDR3 has 14 residues. Germline V gene sequence: CDR1 LNHDA, CDR2 SQIVND (reference sequence). Deletions cut 7 bases from V and 3 bases from J, with 13 bases between. The CDR3 DNA sequence: TGTGCCAGTAAGGTCGCAGGGAGCTACAATGAGCAGTTCTTC. Translating it yields CASKVAGSYNEQFF.